Listed here are 31 T cell receptor beta chains from one sample, sequenced in a study of T cells in Graves' hyperthyroidism and ophthalmopathy. Amplification of TCR beta CDR3 regions was performed using RNA transcripts as template. Primed by the HTBI set, a first-round RT-PCR was run on the TCR CDR3. One entry per CDR3 protein results from TCRdb running MiXCR on the multiplex PCR reads. The sample yields more than 650,000 distinct CDR3 sequences, 12% to 15% seen once. Source material: blood. Receptors originate from a woman aged 18-30 years with Graves' hyperthyroidism.

The sample holds many counts of this clonotype. The chain carries TRBV30 and TRBJ2-3; possibly TRBD1 for D (5 bases). The CDR3 has 13 residues. CDR1 is GTSNPN and CDR2 is SVGIG in the germline V gene (reference sequence). With 5 bases removed from V and 2 bases from J, the gap between germline ends came to 11 bases. The DNA for the CDR3 is TGTGCCTGGGACGACAGTTACACAGATACGCAGTATTTT. Translated, it gives CAWDDSYTDTQYF. The full variable domain, rest sourced from reference TRBV30 and TRBJ2-3, is SQTIHQWPATLVQPVGSPLSLECTVEGTSNPNLYWYRQAAGRGLQLLFYSVGIGQISSEVPQNLSASRPQDRQFILSSKKLLLSDSGFYLCAWDDSYTDTQYFGPGTRLTVL.

The sample holds many counts of this clonotype. The V call is TRBV2, the J call TRBJ1-1, with a weak D call TRBD1 (5 bases). The CDR3 is 13 amino acids. Germline V gives CDR1 SNHLY, CDR2 FYNNEI. V lost 7 bases to trimming and J lost 0 bases, with 9 bases between them. The CDR3 bases are TGTGCCAGCATAAGACAGATGAACACTGAAGCTTTCTTT. Translating it yields CASIRQMNTEAFF.

This clonotype was seen a handful of times. The chain uses TRBV20-1 and TRBJ2-7; D unresolved. Germline CDR1 is DFQATT and CDR2 is SNEGSKA (reference sequence). The CDR3 consists of 12 residues. Trimming left V 3 bases short and J 0 bases short, with 6 bases between. CDR3 residues: CSASGNSYEQYF. DNA of the CDR3: TGCAGTGCTAGCGGAAACTCCTACGAGCAGTACTTC.

V is TRBV18 and J is TRBJ2-7; a possible D gene is TRBD1 (7 bases). CDR1 is KGHSH and CDR2 is LQKENI in the germline V gene. V was trimmed by 4 bases and J by 5 bases, leaving 18 bases between them. The CDR3 covers 15 residues. CDR3 DNA sequence: TGTGCCAGCTCACGCGGGACAGCCGAGCGTCACGAGCAGTACTTC. This sequence encodes CASSRGTAERHEQYF.

To note about this clonotype: One junction end does not reproduce the germline sequence, and a read error may be involved. The chain has TRBV25-1 and TRBJ2-5; D possibly corresponds to TRBD1 (5 bases). Germline V CDR1 and CDR2: MGHDK, SYGVNS. The CDR3 consists of 12 residues. The CDR3 reads CASSAYQGTADF. CDR3 sequence (DNA): TGTGCCAGCAGTGCCTACCAGGGAACCGCGGACTTC. Full variable domain (missing parts from reference TRBV25-1 and TRBJ2-5): EADIYQTPRYLVIGTGKKITLECSQTMGHDKMYWYQQDPGMELHLIHYSYGVNSTEKGDLSSESTVSRIRTEHFPLTLESARPSHTSQYLCASSAYQGTADFGPGTRLLVL.

This rearrangement joins TRBV3-1 to TRBJ2-1; 9 bases are a match to TRBD2. Trimming removed 1 base from V and 6 bases from J; junction bases left unmatched: 10. There are 17 residues in the CDR3. Germline CDR1 and CDR2: LGHDT and YNNKEL (reference sequence). The CDR3 region has the DNA TGTGCCAGCAGCCAAGGGGGGGCTAGCGGGATTCTCAATGAGCAGTTCTTC. Encoded protein: CASSQGGASGILNEQFF.

This rearrangement joins TRBV19 to TRBJ2-7, with D tentatively TRBD1 or TRBD2 (5 bases each). Germline CDR1 reads LNHDA; CDR2 reads SQIVND (reference sequence). Trimming pared 4 bases from V and 0 bases from J, leaving 16 bases between. This CDR3 spans 16 amino acids. This CDR3 reads CASSTRDRISSYEQYF. In nucleotides, the CDR3 is TGTGCCAGTAGTACCCGGGACCGCATAAGCTCCTACGAGCAGTACTTC.

In its sample, this clonotype was seen many times. The germline gene is not matched at one end of the junction; a read error may be the cause. The chain links TRBV27 to TRBJ1-5; no clear D. Per the germline V gene, CDR1 is MNHEY and CDR2 is SMNVEV (reference sequence). The CDR3 consists of 13 residues. Written as DNA, the CDR3 is TGTGCCAGCAGCTTATCGGGCAATCAGCCCCAGCATTTT. Amino acids: CASSLSGNQPQHF.

V and J are TRBV24-1 and TRBJ1-3; TRBD1 is a possible D gene (6 bases). The CDR3 has 17 amino acids. Germline V gene lookup returns CDR1 KGHDR and CDR2 SFDVKD. Trimming took off 2 bases at V and 2 bases at J, with 15 bases between the two ends. The CDR3 loop reads CATSDSKDRYTGNTIYF. The CDR3 DNA follows: TGTGCCACCAGTGATTCGAAGGACAGATATACTGGAAACACCATATATTTT.

This clonotype came up many times. The rearrangement uses TRBV12-3 or TRBV12-4 and TRBJ2-7; D perhaps matches TRBD1 (6 bases). V was cut by 3 bases and J by 6 bases, with 15 bases left in between. This CDR3 region has 14 residues. The CDR3 protein is CASSLTGAFGEQYF. The CDR3 DNA sequence: TGTGCCAGCAGTTTGACAGGTGCCTTCGGCGAGCAGTACTTC.

This chain links TRBV11-2 with TRBJ2-3; D is unclear. Germline V gives CDR1 SGHAT, CDR2 FQNNGV. The CDR3 is made up of 15 amino acids. V lost 5 bases and J 0 bases, leaving 12 bases between the germline ends. CDR3 sequence reads: CASSRLDFSTDTQYF. For the CDR3, the DNA is TGTGCCAGCAGCCGCCTCGATTTTAGCACAGATACGCAGTATTTT.

The chain couples TRBV15 to TRBJ2-2; tentatively, D is TRBD2 (5 bases). Germline V gives CDR1 LNHNV, CDR2 YYDKDF (reference sequence). V gave up 5 bases and J gave up 2 bases, with 9 bases separating them. This CDR3 contains 14 residues. In DNA, the CDR3 is TGTGCCACCAGCCTGGACTCTAACACCGGGGAGCTGTTTTTT. It translates to CATSLDSNTGELFF.

This clonotype was observed at least ten times. The rearrangement uses TRBV20-1 and TRBJ1-5; TRBD1 aligns across 10 bases. Trimming cost V 3 bases and J 2 bases; bases outside gene matches: 7. The length of the CDR3 is 16 residues. Germline loops: CDR1 DFQATT, CDR2 SNEGSKA (reference sequence). In nucleotides, the CDR3 is TGCAGTGCTAGCGGGACAGGGGTCTTCGGCAATCAGCCCCAGCATTTT. This codes for CSASGTGVFGNQPQHF.

The chain combines TRBV24-1 with TRBJ2-2; no firm D call. The V gene lost 4 bases and the J gene lost 0 bases, with 8 bases spanning the gap. The CDR3 sequence is 15 residues long. Per the germline V gene, CDR1 is KGHDR and CDR2 is SFDVKD. CDR3 residues: CATSDGGSNTGELFF. CDR3 nucleotides: TGTGCCACCAGTGACGGCGGATCGAACACCGGGGAGCTGTTTTTT.

There are many counts of this clonotype. The chain has TRBV20-1 and TRBJ1-1; 10 bases match TRBD1. Unmatched junction bases numbered 5, after V lost 2 bases and J lost 2 bases. The germline CDR1 and CDR2 sequences are DFQATT and SNEGSKA (reference sequence). The CDR3 sequence is 15 residues long. The CDR3 loop is CSARTTGGGNTEAFF. DNA for the CDR3: TGCAGTGCTAGAACGACAGGGGGCGGCAACACTGAAGCTTTCTTT.

The gene calls are TRBV7-9 and TRBJ1-4, with unresolved D. The CDR3 has 16 amino acids. Germline loops: CDR1 SEHNR, CDR2 FQNEAQ (reference sequence). V lost 5 bases and J lost 5, with 18 bases in between. CDR3 sequence (DNA): TGTGCCAGCAGCCCCACCGCAGCAGCACAAAATGAAAAACTGTTTTTT. It encodes CASSPTAAAQNEKLFF.

The chain recombines TRBV6-1 with TRBJ2-3; 7 bases agree with TRBD2. CDR3 size: 16 residues. Losses at the gene ends were 3 bases for V and 0 bases for J; bases not matched to a gene: 6. Germline loops: CDR1 MNHNS, CDR2 SASEGT. In DNA, the CDR3 is TGTGCCAGCAGTGATGCGGGACTATTGAGCACAGATACGCAGTATTTT. This translates into CASSDAGLLSTDTQYF.

In its sample, this clonotype was seen many times. The chain carries TRBV20-1 and TRBJ2-7; 7 bases line up with TRBD1. Germline values: CDR1 DFQATT, CDR2 SNEGSKA (reference sequence). The V segment lost 0 bases and the J segment 0 bases; nucleotides outside the gene matches: 8. The CDR3 consists of 16 residues. CDR3 bases: TGCAGTGCTAGAGACGCAGGACAGGCCGCCTCCTACGAGCAGTACTTC. Translation gives CSARDAGQAASYEQYF.

This clonotype was observed many times. In DNA, the CDR3 is TGTGCCAGCAGCGTATCGATGGAGGGAACCTACGAGCAGTACTTC. It is translated as CASSVSMEGTYEQYF. The chain combines TRBV9 with TRBJ2-7; tentatively, D is TRBD2 (6 bases). This CDR3 contains 15 residues. Germline V gives CDR1 SGDLS, CDR2 YYNGEE. The V and J ends lost 1 base and 2 bases respectively, with 13 bases between them.

This clonotype appeared a few times. V and J are TRBV3-1 and TRBJ1-2; D unresolved. Trimming pared 0 bases from V and 12 bases from J, leaving 8 bases between. This CDR3 is built from 11 residues. CDR1 is LGHDT and CDR2 is YNNKEL in the germline V gene (reference sequence). In DNA form, the CDR3 reads TGTGCCAGCAGCCAAGAGGCACAGCACACCTTC. Its translation is CASSQEAQHTF.

The chain couples TRBV9 to TRBJ1-1, with D hard to call. The CDR3 is made up of 13 amino acids. Germline loops: CDR1 SGDLS, CDR2 YYNGEE. Trimming removed 6 bases from V and 0 bases from J, with 9 bases in between. The DNA of the CDR3 is TGTGCCAGCACCGACGGCTTGAACACTGAAGCTTTCTTT. Protein product: CASTDGLNTEAFF.

This clonotype appeared many times. The chain couples TRBV6-1 to TRBJ2-1; 8 positions agree with TRBD1. CDR3 length equals 16 residues. Germline CDR1 is MNHNS and CDR2 is SASEGT. Trimming at V came to 5 bases and at J to 7 bases, leaving 13 bases not matched to a gene. The CDR3 here is CASSYLGQGARNEQFF. DNA of the CDR3: TGTGCCAGCAGTTATCTGGGGCAGGGGGCACGAAATGAGCAGTTCTTC.

This sequence joins TRBV15 and TRBJ2-1; 7 bases fit TRBD2. The germline V gene encodes CDR1 LNHNV and CDR2 YYDKDF (reference sequence). Germline trimming cut 1 base from V and 3 bases from J; bases unmatched to any gene: 3. The CDR3 runs to 15 residues. The CDR3 nucleotides read TGTGCCACCAGCAGAGGTCTAGCGGTCTACAATGAGCAGTTCTTC. Amino acids: CATSRGLAVYNEQFF. The entire variable domain, with the rest obtained from reference TRBV15 and TRBJ2-1, is as follows: DAMVIQNPRYQVTQFGKPVTLSCSQTLNHNVMYWYQQKSSQAPKLLFHYYDKDFNNEADTPDNFQSRRPNTSFCFLDIRSPGLGDTAMYLCATSRGLAVYNEQFFGPGTRLTVL.

The CDR3 sequence: CSARDGGERYNEQFF. CDR3 DNA sequence: TGCAGTGCTAGAGATGGAGGGGAACGGTACAATGAGCAGTTCTTC. The chain employs TRBV20-1 and TRBJ2-1; weak D call: TRBD2 (6 bases). V was shortened by 0 bases and J by 4 bases, with 13 bases between the two germline ends. This CDR3 comprises 15 residues. Looked up from germline, CDR1 is DFQATT and CDR2 is SNEGSKA (reference sequence).

This clonotype was recorded at least ten times. The rearrangement uses TRBV18 and TRBJ2-7; D uncertain. Germline-derived CDR1 and CDR2 are KGHSH and LQKENI. Trimming cost V 2 bases and J 2 bases, with 10 bases left between them. This CDR3 spans 14 amino acids. The CDR3 loop reads CASSPNGGPYEQYF. The CDR3 DNA reads TGTGCCAGCTCACCAAACGGCGGTCCCTACGAGCAGTACTTC.

CDR3 in amino acids: CASNPGPPDIQYF. CDR3 nucleotide sequence: TGTGCCAGCAATCCGGGGCCCCCGGACATTCAGTACTTC. The chain links TRBV28 to TRBJ2-4; D is tentatively TRBD1 or TRBD2 (5 bases each). The CDR3 totals 13 residues. The germline CDR1 and CDR2 sequences are MDHEN and SYDVKM. Trimming removed 7 bases from V and 8 bases from J, with 15 bases in between.

The table lists this clonotype with many counts. The chain recombines TRBV27 with TRBJ2-1; perhaps TRBD2 as D (6 bases). With 5 bases removed from V and 5 bases from J, the gap between germline ends came to 19 bases. Germline V gene lookup returns CDR1 MNHEY and CDR2 SMNVEV (reference sequence). The CDR3 has 16 amino acids. Here the CDR3 DNA reads TGTGCCAGCAGTGACGCAGAGTCGGCTAGCGACAATGAGCAGTTCTTC. Its protein is CASSDAESASDNEQFF.

Ten or more counts support this clonotype. The J gene is TRBJ2-7, the V gene TRBV13; tentative D call: TRBD2 (7 bases). The CDR3 sequence is 15 residues long. CDR1 and CDR2 from the germline V gene are PRHDT and FYEKMQ (reference sequence). The V end was cut by 1 base, the J end by 1 base, with 11 bases between. In DNA, the CDR3 is TGTGCCAGCAGCTTAGAGGGAGGGGGGTCCTACGAGCAGTACTTC. It codes for CASSLEGGGSYEQYF. The variable domain in full, completed from reference TRBV13 and TRBJ2-7, reads AAGVIQSPRHLIKEKRETATLKCYPIPRHDTVYWYQQGPGQDPQFLISFYEKMQSDKGSIPDRFSAQQFSDYHSELNMSSLELGDSALYFCASSLEGGGSYEQYFGPGTRLTVT.

This clonotype was seen repeatedly, ten times or more. V gene TRBV7-9 combines with J gene TRBJ2-5; the D call may be TRBD1 or TRBD2 (5 bases each). Trimming took off 5 bases at V and 9 bases at J, with 13 bases between the two ends. The CDR3 is made up of 12 amino acids. In germline, CDR1 is SEHNR, CDR2 FQNEAQ (reference sequence). The CDR3 loop reads CASSRIRGAQYF. Written as DNA, the CDR3 is TGTGCCAGCAGCCGGATCCGAGGGGCCCAGTACTTC.

This clonotype was observed many times. The chain recombines TRBV27 with TRBJ2-7; D call uncertain. The CDR3 loop spans 18 amino acids. Germline V gives CDR1 MNHEY, CDR2 SMNVEV (reference sequence). The V and J ends lost 8 bases and 3 bases respectively, with 29 bases between them. CDR3 sequence reads: CASGTRISSPDSRYEQYF. The CDR3 DNA reads TGTGCCAGCGGCACGAGGATCTCTAGTCCTGACTCTCGCTACGAGCAGTACTTC.

The chain employs TRBV30 and TRBJ1-5; D possibly corresponds to TRBD1 (6 bases). The CDR3 is 14 residues long. Germline loops: CDR1 GTSNPN, CDR2 SVGIG (reference sequence). Trimming removed 2 bases at V and 4 bases at J, with 12 bases between. CDR3 bases: TGTGCCTGGAGTATCGGGGGGGCGAATCAGCCCCAGCATTTT. Translating gives CAWSIGGANQPQHF.